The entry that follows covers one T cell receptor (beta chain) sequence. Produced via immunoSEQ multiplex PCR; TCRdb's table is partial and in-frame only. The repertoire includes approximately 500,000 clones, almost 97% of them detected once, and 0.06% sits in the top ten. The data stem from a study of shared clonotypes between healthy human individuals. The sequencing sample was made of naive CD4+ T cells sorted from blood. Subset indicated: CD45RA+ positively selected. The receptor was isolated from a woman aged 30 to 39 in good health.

The CDR3 sequence is CASSPRLEAYEQYF. DNA of the CDR3: TGTGCCAGCAGCCCCCGACTAGAAGCCTACGAGCAGTACTTC. This sequence joins TRBV14 and TRBJ2-7; D is perhaps TRBD2 (6 bases). This CDR3 is 14 amino acids long. Germline values: CDR1 SGHDN, CDR2 FVKESK. Trimming pared 4 bases from V and 2 bases from J, leaving 12 bases between.